This T cell receptor (beta chain) was sequenced for a study of metastatic and nonmetastatic thyroid tumors (dated by TCRdb to the early 2020s). For the wider study: Repertoires from peripheral blood and from tumor or nodule tissue samples of malignant and benign thyroid patients were compared.

The study at large found these results: TCR beta diversity was reported as significantly higher in malignant tumors than in benign nodules, in both blood and tumor samples.

This clone has ten or more counts. It lacks a known antigen. Per-base qualities were not stored, and no clone one base away is much larger. CDR1 and CDR2 are read off the germline V gene as MDHEN and SYDVKM. The CDR3 starts with the cysteine, ends with the phenylalanine, and has 17 residues. Only the CDR3 DNA stays, 51 bases, in frame from base 1. The germline V and J ends show losses of 4 bases and 4 bases respectively, and no gene match explains 10 bases of the junction. Library creation used PCR. TCRdb names Illumina HiSeq 4000 as the instrument used. High-throughput sequencing was used to profile the TCR beta-chain CDR3 region of every patient. Concerning the study's data processing: A classifier to discriminate distant-metastatic papillary thyroid cancer patients was built from CDR3 differences across clinicopathological groups. Repertoire diversity was assessed with the Shannon index, and tumor-blood repertoire similarity with the Morisita-Horn index. Using fastp at Q25 and MiXCR, TCRdb reprocessed the public reads and kept productive beta chains. These V and J calls derive from TCRdb rather than the authors' analysis. The sample yields roughly 93,000 clones; 10% to 15% were counted once. The top ten hold about 10% of the sample.

None of the patients had been given any treatment before thyroid surgery. The study retrospectively analysed patient clinical samples collected from about 2012 to 2018 using T-cell receptor beta sequencing. The material sequenced was blood. This receptor was taken from a female donor with papillary thyroid cancer or a benign thyroid nodule (not recorded which). Some clones in this sample may be carry-over from other donors' samples. The rearranged chain carries TRBV28 and TRBJ2-2, and TRBD1 matches 9 of the central bases. The DNA sequence is TGTGCCAGCAGTTCGGAGCCCGGGACAGGGTTCACCGGGGAGCTGTTTTTT. It is translated as CASSSEPGTGFTGELFF.